The T cell receptor beta chain described here comes from a study of T cells after yellow fever vaccination. In the study overall: SMART-Seq v4 Ultra Low Input prepared the low-cell-number fractions. General study results and limits: FACS-sorted repertoires could harbor abundant contaminating bulk-population clonotypes. The study re-detected most primary-vaccination clones after the booster (approximately 96% CD4, approximately 88% CD8).

About this clonotype: No antigen is known for it.

Germline-derived CDR1 and CDR2 are SGHDT and YYEEEE. V was cut by 4 bases and J by 6 bases, with 22 bases left in between. CDR3 size: 16 residues. TCRdb re-called the 5' RACE reads through MiXCR, storing one row per CDR3 protein. The sample shows hundreds of thousands of distinct CDR3 sequences, about 12% of them seen only once. This clonotype originated in a young man who received the YFV17D yellow fever vaccine. This rearrangement joins TRBV5-6 to TRBJ1-2; D is perhaps TRBD1 (6 bases). The specimen comprised PBMCs, sampled on the day of the yellow fever booster vaccination. The DNA of the CDR3 is TGTGCCAGCAGCCTTTCTGGGGGGCCGGCGGGGAATGGCTACACCTTC. Translated, it gives CASSLSGGPAGNGYTF.